This T cell receptor (beta chain) was observed in a study of blood T cells in healthy people across ages. Study-wide results and limits: A strong correlation was seen between TCR beta diversity and naive T cell percentage.

Together with a sample-barcoded 5' primer, a J-beta primer mix was included in a second PCR lasting roughly 6 to 12 cycles. The study obtained at least 3 million CDR3-containing paired-end reads from every sample. One entry per CDR3 protein, called by TCRdb with MiXCR from the 5' RACE reads. The profile covers roughly 1,500,000 distinct CDR3 sequences, with around 35% appearing a single time and roughly 12% taken by the ten largest. The V and J ends lost 7 bases and 9 bases respectively, with 19 bases between them. The CDR3 totals 13 residues. Regarding this clonotype: Its antigen remains unidentified.

The sequencing input was blood. This chain joins TRBV12-3 or TRBV12-4 and TRBJ2-7; D unresolved. This receptor was identified in a woman younger than 45 in good health. For the CDR3, the DNA is TGTGCCAGCACCCTGGCCCACCTTAGGGTGCAGTACTTC. As protein: CASTLAHLRVQYF.